This T cell receptor (beta chain) is from a study of shared clonotypes between healthy human individuals. Findings and caveats of the study: Across several donors, naive CD4 shared around 5.1%, naive CD8 over 3%, memory CD4 less than 2.5%, memory CD8 under 0.5%.

As concerns this clone: Its target is not known.

Deep-level assay runs were performed. Only in-frame clones appear in the TCRdb table, and some are missing; sequencing was by immunoSEQ multiplex PCR. The sample holds 2.3 million or so clones, approximately 93% seen once. Germline-derived CDR1 and CDR2 are MDHEN and SYDVKM. Trimming cost V 5 bases and J 7 bases, with 20 bases left between them. The CDR3 has 16 residues. The sequencing input was naive CD4+ T cells from PBMCs. Stated subset: CD45RA+ positively selected. This TCR came from a man aged 18 to 35 in good health. Some clones in this sample may be carry-over from other donors' samples. V is TRBV28 and J is TRBJ1-4; a possible D gene is TRBD1 (6 bases). CDR3 in amino acids: CASSPDGGQSGEKLFF. CDR3 coding DNA: TGTGCCAGCAGTCCCGATGGGGGGCAGAGCGGTGAAAAACTGTTTTTT.